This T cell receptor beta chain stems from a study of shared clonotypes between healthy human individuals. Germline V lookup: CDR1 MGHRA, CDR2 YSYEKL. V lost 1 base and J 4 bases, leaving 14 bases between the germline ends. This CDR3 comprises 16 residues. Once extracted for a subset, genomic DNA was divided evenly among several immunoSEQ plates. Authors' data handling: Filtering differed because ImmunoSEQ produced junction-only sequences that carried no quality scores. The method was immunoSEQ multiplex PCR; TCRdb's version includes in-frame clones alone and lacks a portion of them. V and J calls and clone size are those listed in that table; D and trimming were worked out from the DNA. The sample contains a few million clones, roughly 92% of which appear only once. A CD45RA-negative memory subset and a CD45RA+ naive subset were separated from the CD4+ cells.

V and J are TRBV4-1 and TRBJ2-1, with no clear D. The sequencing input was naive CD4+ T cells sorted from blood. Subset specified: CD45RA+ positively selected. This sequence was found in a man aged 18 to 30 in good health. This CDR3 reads CASSQAVAGPYNEQFF. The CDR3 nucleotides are TGCGCCAGCAGCCAAGCAGTGGCAGGTCCTTACAATGAGCAGTTCTTC.